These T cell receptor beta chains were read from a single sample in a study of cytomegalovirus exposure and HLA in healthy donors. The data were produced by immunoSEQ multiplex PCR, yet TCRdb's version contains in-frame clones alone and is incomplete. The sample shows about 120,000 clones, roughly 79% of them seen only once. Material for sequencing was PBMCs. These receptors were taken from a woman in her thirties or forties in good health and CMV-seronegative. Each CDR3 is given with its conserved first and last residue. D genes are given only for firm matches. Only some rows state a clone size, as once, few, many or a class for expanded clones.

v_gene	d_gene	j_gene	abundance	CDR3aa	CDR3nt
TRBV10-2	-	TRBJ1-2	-	CASSESPRTGGYTF	TGCGCCAGCAGTGAGTCGCCCAGAACGGGAGGCTACACCTTC
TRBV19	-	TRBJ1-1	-	CASSIEGRGNTEAFF	TGTGCCAGTAGTATAGAGGGCAGGGGAAACACTGAAGCTTTCTTT
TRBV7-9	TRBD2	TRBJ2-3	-	CASSLRLAGDIADTQYF	TGTGCCAGCAGCCTCCGACTAGCGGGGGATATTGCAGATACGCAGTATTTT
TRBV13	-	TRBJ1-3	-	CASSLAGGFSGNTIYF	TGTGCCAGCAGCCTGGCGGGGGGTTTCTCTGGAAACACCATATATTTT
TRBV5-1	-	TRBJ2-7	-	CASSNAIRPGGSYEQYF	TGCGCCAGCAGCAATGCGATTCGCCCGGGGGGCTCGTACGAGCAGTACTTC
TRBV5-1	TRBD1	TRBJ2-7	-	CASSLDRGRGVVYEQYF	TGCGCCAGCAGCTTGGACAGGGGCAGGGGAGTAGTATACGAGCAGTACTTC
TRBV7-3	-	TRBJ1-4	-	CASRDCDNEKLFF	TGTGCCAGCAGGGACTGTGACAATGAAAAACTGTTTTTT
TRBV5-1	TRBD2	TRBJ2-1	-	CASSFNFGGYEQFF	TGCGCCAGCAGCTTTAATTTCGGGGGGTATGAGCAGTTCTTC
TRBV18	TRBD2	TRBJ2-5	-	CASSPPSGYQETQYF	TGTGCCAGCTCACCTCCTAGCGGGTACCAAGAGACCCAGTACTTC
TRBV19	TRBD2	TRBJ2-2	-	CASSVLAGNTGELFF	TGTGCCAGTAGTGTTTTAGCGGGAAACACCGGGGAGCTGTTTTTT
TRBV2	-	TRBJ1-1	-	CASSARGTCEAFF	TGTGCCAGCAGTGCAAGGGGGACGTGTGAAGCTTTCTTT
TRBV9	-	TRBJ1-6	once	CASSVGGGRDNSPLHF	TGTGCCAGCAGCGTAGGGGGGGGCAGAGATAATTCACCCCTCCACTTT
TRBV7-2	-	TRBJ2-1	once	CASSRDWREQFF	TGTGCCAGCAGCCGGGACTGGCGGGAGCAGTTCTTC
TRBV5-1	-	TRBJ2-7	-	CASSLVRSYEQYF	TGTGCCAGCAGCTTGGTACGGTCCTACGAGCAGTACTTC
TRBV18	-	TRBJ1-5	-	CASSGSQGTPQHF	TGTGCCAGCTCCGGAAGCCAGGGAACGCCCCAGCATTTT
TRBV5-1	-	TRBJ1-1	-	CASSLDTEAFF	TGCGCCAGCAGCCTTGACACTGAAGCTTTCTTT
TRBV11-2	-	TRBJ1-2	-	CASSLEGGDGYTF	TGTGCCAGCAGCTTAGAGGGAGGGGATGGCTACACCTTC
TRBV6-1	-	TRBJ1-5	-	CASSDLFGNQPQHF	TGCGCCAGCAGTGACTTGTTCGGCAATCAGCCCCAGCATTTT
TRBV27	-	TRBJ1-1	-	CASSREGNMNTEAFF	TGTGCCAGCAGTAGGGAGGGAAACATGAACACTGAAGCTTTCTTT
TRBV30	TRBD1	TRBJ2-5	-	CAFRDRGVSYF	TGTGCCTTCCGAGACAGGGGGGTTTCGTACTTC
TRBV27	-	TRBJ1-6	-	CASTTWGEDSPLHF	TGTGCCAGCACCACTTGGGGGGAGGATTCACCCCTCCACTTT
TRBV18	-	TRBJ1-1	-	CASSRLQGKDTEAFF	TGTGCCAGCTCACGCTTACAGGGTAAGGACACTGAAGCTTTCTTT
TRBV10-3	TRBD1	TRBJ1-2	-	CATRQGDGYTF	TGTGCCACGCGACAGGGAGATGGCTACACCTTC
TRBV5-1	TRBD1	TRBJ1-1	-	CASSLGQGAGTEAFF	TGCGCCAGCAGCTTGGGTCAGGGGGCAGGCACTGAAGCTTTCTTT
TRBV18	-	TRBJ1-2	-	CASSAARSPNYGYTF	TGTGCCAGCTCAGCGGCTCGCTCCCCTAACTATGGCTACACCTTC
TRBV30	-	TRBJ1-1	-	CALLRLQYTEAFF	TGTGCCTTGCTTCGACTACAGTACACTGAAGCTTTCTTT
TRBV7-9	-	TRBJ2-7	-	CASSRGGDWNEQYF	TGTGCCAGCAGCCGAGGGGGGGACTGGAACGAGCAGTACTTC
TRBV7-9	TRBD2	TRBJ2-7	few	CASSLEGWGLAVTEQYF	TGTGCCAGCAGCTTAGAGGGGTGGGGACTAGCCGTGACTGAGCAGTACTTC
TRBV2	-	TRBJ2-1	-	CAALSGSYNEQFF	TGTGCCGCGCTTAGCGGCTCCTACAATGAGCAGTTCTTC
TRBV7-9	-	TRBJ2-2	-	CSSSLPVNTGELFF	TGTTCCAGCAGCTTACCAGTAAACACCGGGGAGCTGTTTTTT
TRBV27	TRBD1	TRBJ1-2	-	CASSSLRGVSNYGYTF	TGTGCCAGCAGTTCTCTCAGGGGGGTCTCTAACTATGGCTACACCTTC
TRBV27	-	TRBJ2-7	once	CASRRSVGAYEQYF	TGTGCCAGCAGGCGGAGCGTAGGGGCCTACGAGCAGTACTTC
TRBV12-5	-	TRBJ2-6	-	CASDPPGAGEGSGANVLTF	TGTGCTAGTGACCCCCCTGGCGCAGGGGAAGGCTCTGGGGCCAACGTCCTGACTTTC
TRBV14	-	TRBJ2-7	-	CASSREGRLREQYF	TGTGCCAGCAGCCGAGAGGGGAGACTGCGCGAGCAGTACTTC
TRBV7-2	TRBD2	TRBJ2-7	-	CASSLEAGGLPEQYF	TGTGCCAGCAGCTTAGAGGCGGGGGGGCTCCCCGAGCAGTACTTC
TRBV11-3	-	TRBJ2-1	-	CASSLGGKRAGNEQFF	TGTGCCAGCAGCTTAGGGGGTAAGCGGGCGGGAAATGAGCAGTTCTTC
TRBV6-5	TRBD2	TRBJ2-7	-	CASSTPAGGPGEQYF	TGTGCCAGCAGCACCCCCGCGGGGGGGCCCGGCGAGCAGTACTTC
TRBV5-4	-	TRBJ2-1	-	CASKAGINEQFF	TGTGCCAGCAAGGCAGGGATCAATGAGCAGTTCTTC
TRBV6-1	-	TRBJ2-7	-	CASRMAGSPPYEQYF	TGTGCCAGCAGGATGGCGGGGAGTCCACCCTACGAGCAGTACTTC
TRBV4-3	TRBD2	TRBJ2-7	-	CASSQTSGSSYEQYF	TGCGCCAGCAGCCAGACTAGCGGGAGCTCCTACGAGCAGTACTTC
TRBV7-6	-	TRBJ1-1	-	CASSPLRTEENTEAFF	TGTGCCAGCAGCCCCCTTAGGACAGAAGAGAACACTGAAGCTTTCTTT
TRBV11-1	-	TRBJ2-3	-	CASSSPKSGASRTDTQYF	TGTGCCAGCAGCTCTCCAAAATCAGGGGCCTCTAGAACAGATACGCAGTATTTT
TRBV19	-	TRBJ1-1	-	CASSRRGIDAEAFF	TGTGCCAGTAGTAGACGGGGTATAGACGCTGAAGCTTTCTTT
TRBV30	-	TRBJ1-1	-	CAWRRRGRGGGTEAFF	TGTGCCTGGAGGCGACGGGGGCGGGGAGGGGGCACTGAAGCTTTCTTT
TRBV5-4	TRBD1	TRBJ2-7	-	CASSWDRGTYEQYF	TGTGCCAGCAGCTGGGACAGGGGCACCTACGAGCAGTACTTC
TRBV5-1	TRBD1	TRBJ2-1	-	CASSQGTGAYNEQFF	TGCGCCAGCAGCCAGGGGACAGGTGCCTACAATGAGCAGTTCTTC
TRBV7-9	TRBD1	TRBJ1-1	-	CSSSLQGAEAFF	TGTTCCAGCAGCTTACAGGGGGCTGAAGCTTTCTTT